This T cell receptor beta chain was observed in a study of CD8 T cells in ankylosing spondylitis. From the 5' RACE reads, TCRdb called clonotypes with MiXCR, one entry per CDR3 protein. The sample gives about 220,000 distinct CDR3 sequences, around 24% of which show up once; under 8% is in the top ten. The CDR3 is 12 amino acids. Losses at the gene ends were 7 bases for V and 1 base for J; bases not matched to a gene: 1. Germline V gene data show CDR1 as SGHRS and CDR2 as YFSETQ. The sequence was obtained from a male donor with ankylosing spondylitis or in good health (not recorded which). The rearrangement joins TRBV5-1 to TRBJ2-7; 8 positions agree with TRBD1. The sequenced sample consisted of blood, either unsorted or a sorted T cell fraction (not recorded which). CDR3 sequence reads: CASRQGSYEQYF. The CDR3 DNA sequence: TGCGCCAGCCGACAGGGGTCCTACGAGCAGTACTTC.